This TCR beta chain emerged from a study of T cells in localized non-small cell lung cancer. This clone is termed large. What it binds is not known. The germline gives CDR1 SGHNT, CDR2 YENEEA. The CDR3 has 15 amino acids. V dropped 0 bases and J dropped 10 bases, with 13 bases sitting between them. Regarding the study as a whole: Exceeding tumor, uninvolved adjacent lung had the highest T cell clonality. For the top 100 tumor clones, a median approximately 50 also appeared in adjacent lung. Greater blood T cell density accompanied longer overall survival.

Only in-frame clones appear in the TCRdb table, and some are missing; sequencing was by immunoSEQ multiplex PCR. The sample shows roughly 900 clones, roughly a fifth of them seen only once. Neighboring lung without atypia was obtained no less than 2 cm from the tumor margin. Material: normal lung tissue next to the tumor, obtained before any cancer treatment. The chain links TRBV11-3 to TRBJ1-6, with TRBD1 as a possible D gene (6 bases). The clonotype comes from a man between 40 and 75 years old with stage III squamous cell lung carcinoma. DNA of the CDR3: TGTGCCAGCAGCTTAGAGGGGGGCAGTAAGTCACCCCTCCACTTT. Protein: CASSLEGGSKSPLHF.